This T cell receptor beta chain was captured in a study of T-cell reconstitution after alpha-beta-depleted transplantation in children. Unique molecular identifiers were incorporated when the TCRbeta library was constructed. TCRdb analysed the PCR reads with MiXCR anew, one entry per CDR3 protein. The sample has under 750,000 distinct CDR3 sequences; around 23% are singletons. Details on this clonotype: No antigen is known for it.

V dropped 5 bases and J dropped 0 bases, with 8 bases sitting between them. CDR1 and CDR2 from the germline V gene are SEHNR and FQNEAQ (reference sequence). The length of the CDR3 is 15 residues. Points from the study as a whole: It was reported that alpha-beta T cells came from several hundred expanded graft clones (about two months after transplant). Newly made T cells mostly supplied T-cell counts and diversity one year after transplant. It was surviving recipient T cells and thymic progenitors that gave some patients high TCRbeta diversity at day 60.

This receptor was obtained from a boy in the first two years of life who had a stem cell transplant for acute myeloid leukemia, so the T cells may come from the graft donor. The sequenced sample was PBMCs, mostly from graft donor cells, obtained 360 days after TCRalphabeta/CD19-depleted stem cell transplant. This chain joins TRBV7-9 and TRBJ1-6, with D perhaps matching TRBD1 (5 bases). The CDR3 loop reads CASSTGVSYNSPLHF. The CDR3 DNA follows: TGTGCCAGCAGCACGGGGGTCTCCTATAATTCACCCCTCCACTTT.